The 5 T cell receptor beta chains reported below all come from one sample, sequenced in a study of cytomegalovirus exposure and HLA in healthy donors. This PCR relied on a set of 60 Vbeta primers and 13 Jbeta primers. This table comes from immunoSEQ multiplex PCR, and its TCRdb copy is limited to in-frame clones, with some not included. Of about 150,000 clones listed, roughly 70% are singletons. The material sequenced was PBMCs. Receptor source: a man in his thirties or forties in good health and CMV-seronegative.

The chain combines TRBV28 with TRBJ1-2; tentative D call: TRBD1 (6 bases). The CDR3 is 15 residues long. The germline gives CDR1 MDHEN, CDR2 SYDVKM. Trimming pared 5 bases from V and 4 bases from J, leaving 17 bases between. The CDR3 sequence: CASSTRSQGAYGYTF. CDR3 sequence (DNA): TGTGCCAGCAGTACCCGTTCACAGGGTGCCTATGGCTACACCTTC.

DNA for the CDR3: TGTGCCAGCAGCTTATCAGGGGCCTACGAGCAGTACTTC. It yields the protein CASSLSGAYEQYF. V usage is TRBV11-2 and J usage is TRBJ2-7; D possibly corresponds to TRBD1 (6 bases). The CDR3 runs 13 residues. V lost 2 bases and J 2 bases, leaving 7 bases between the germline ends. Germline lookup yields CDR1 SGHAT and CDR2 FQNNGV. Combining the CDR3 with reference TRBV11-2 and TRBJ2-7 gives the whole variable domain EAGVAQSPRYKIIEKRQSVAFWCNPISGHATLYWYQQILGQGPKLLIQFQNNGVVDDSQLPKDRFSAERLKGVDSTLKIQPAKLEDSAVYLCASSLSGAYEQYFGPGTRLTVT.

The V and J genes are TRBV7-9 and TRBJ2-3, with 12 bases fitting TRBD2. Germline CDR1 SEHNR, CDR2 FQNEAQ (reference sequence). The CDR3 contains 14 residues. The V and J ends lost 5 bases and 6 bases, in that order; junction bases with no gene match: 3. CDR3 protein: CASSPLAGGDTQYF. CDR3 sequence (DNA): TGTGCCAGCAGCCCACTAGCGGGGGGCGATACGCAGTATTTT.

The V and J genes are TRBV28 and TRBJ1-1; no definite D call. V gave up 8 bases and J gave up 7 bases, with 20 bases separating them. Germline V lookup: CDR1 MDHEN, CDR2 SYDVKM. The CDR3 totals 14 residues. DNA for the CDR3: TGTGCCAGCCATGGAGGTGAGGCCCGCAATGAAGCTTTCTTT. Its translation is CASHGGEARNEAFF.

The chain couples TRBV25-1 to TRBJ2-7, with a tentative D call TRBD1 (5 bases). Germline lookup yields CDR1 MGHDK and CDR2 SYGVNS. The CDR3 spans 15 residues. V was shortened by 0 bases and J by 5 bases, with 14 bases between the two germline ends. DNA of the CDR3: TGTGCCAGCAGTGAATATAAGGCAGGGTCGGACGAGCAGTACTTC. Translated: CASSEYKAGSDEQYF.